The entry below gives a single T cell receptor (beta chain) sequence along with its context. CDR3 size: 14 residues. Trimming took 5 bases from V and 4 from J; bases not matched to a gene: 2. CDR1 and CDR2 from the germline V gene are MDHEN and SYDVKM. This record belongs to a study of blood T cell repertoires in COVID-19. Generated by immunoSEQ multiplex PCR, the TCRdb table keeps only in-frame clones and is missing some. In the table there are about 120,000 clones, about four fifths of which are singletons. This receptor was obtained from a man between 65 and 85 years old with acute or convalescent COVID-19. The chain uses TRBV28 and TRBJ2-5; TRBD2 aligns across 12 bases. Sequencing used peripheral blood. CDR3 nucleotides: TGTGCCAGCAGTAAGACTAGCGGGGGAGAGACCCAGTACTTC. This sequence encodes CASSKTSGGETQYF.